The 27 T cell receptor beta chains reported below all come from one sample, sequenced in a study of monozygotic twins with inflammatory bowel disease. TCRdb re-called the 5' RACE reads, yielding one record per CDR3 amino acid sequence without DNA. The sample totals about 210,000 distinct CDR3 sequences. The sample was blood. These receptors were collected from a human donor with ulcerative colitis or Crohn's disease, or a healthy co-twin of an affected twin (not recorded which).

The J gene is TRBJ2-7, the V gene TRBV20-1; TCRdb gives TRBD1 as the D gene, but with no DNA this cannot be confirmed. Germline CDR1 is DFQATT and CDR2 is SNEGSKA (reference sequence). The CDR3 sequence is 15 residues long. CDR3: CSAKIRGAGFMEQYF.

J is TRBJ2-5 and V is TRBV5-1; there is no DNA to check the TCRdb D call of TRBD2. Germline assignment: CDR1 SGHRS and CDR2 YFSETQ. The CDR3 has 18 amino acids. The CDR3 spells CASSLVPSGGGDAETQYF.

This chain uses TRBV6-1 with TRBJ1-3; absent DNA, TCRdb's TRBD1 call cannot be checked. The CDR3 is 17 residues long. In germline, CDR1 is MNHNS, CDR2 SASEGT. CDR3 protein: CASWVEEGERLGNTIYF.

The V gene is TRBV6-5, the J gene TRBJ1-1. The length of the CDR3 is 13 residues. Germline CDR1 reads MNHEY; CDR2 reads SVGAGI. CDR3 protein: CASSYGSNTEAFF.

The CDR3 is CASSWGGQETQYF. V gene TRBV12-3 or TRBV12-4 combines with J gene TRBJ2-5; the TRBD1 assignment by TCRdb is unverifiable without DNA. The CDR3 spans 13 residues.

The rearrangement uses TRBV12-3 or TRBV12-4 and TRBJ1-2; with no DNA, the TCRdb D assignment of TRBD1 cannot be verified. This CDR3 spans 14 amino acids. The CDR3 region is CASSLSGGTYGYTF.

This chain connects TRBV5-5 to TRBJ2-5. The CDR3 loop spans 15 amino acids. The V gene's germline CDR1 is SGHKS and CDR2 YYEKEE (reference sequence). The CDR3 loop reads CASSLVFQIQETQYF.

V and J are TRBV18 and TRBJ1-2; TCRdb's D call of TRBD1 is untestable without DNA. From germline, CDR1 is KGHSH and CDR2 LQKENI. The length of the CDR3 is 14 residues. The CDR3 is CASSPLDRGYGYTF.

The chain employs TRBV7-9 and TRBJ2-3. The length of the CDR3 is 13 residues. The V gene's germline CDR1 is SEHNR and CDR2 FQNEAQ (reference sequence). CDR3 protein: CASSHPETDTQYF. The full variable domain, its missing parts supplied by reference TRBV7-9 and TRBJ2-3, is DTGVSQNPRHKITKRGQNVTFRCDPISEHNRLYWYRQTLGQGPEFLTYFQNEAQLEKSRLLSDRFSAERPKGSFSTLEIQRTEQGDSAMYLCASSHPETDTQYFGPGTRLTVL.

The chain couples TRBV10-3 to TRBJ2-1; the TCRdb D gene call, TRBD2, has no DNA to confirm it. The length of the CDR3 is 14 residues. Germline lookup yields CDR1 ENHRY and CDR2 SYGVKD. The CDR3: CAVSTGTSGGLQFF.

CDR3 loop: CASRRVVDGDTQYF. The chain combines TRBV5-5 with TRBJ2-3. Germline CDR1 is SGHKS and CDR2 is YYEKEE (reference sequence). CDR3 length equals 14 residues.

This chain links TRBV27 with TRBJ1-1; the D call of TRBD1 rests on TCRdb alone, since no DNA is present to check it. Germline values: CDR1 MNHEY, CDR2 SMNVEV (reference sequence). This CDR3 is built from 14 residues. The CDR3 sequence: CASTAWGSNTEAFF.

The V gene is TRBV7-2, the J gene TRBJ2-3; TCRdb returns TRBD1, unconfirmable since there is no DNA. The CDR3 length is 16 residues. CDR1 and CDR2 from the germline V gene are SGHTA and FQGNSA. This CDR3 is CASSTGTGATRNTQYF.

The rearrangement uses TRBV5-4 and TRBJ1-3; the TCRdb call, TRBD1, lacks DNA for checking. The CDR3 is 15 amino acids. Germline V gene lookup returns CDR1 SGHNT and CDR2 YYREEE (reference sequence). CDR3 residues: CASSLGAGGRNTIYF. Drawing the rest from reference TRBV5-4 and TRBJ1-3, the complete variable domain is ETGVTQSPTHLIKTRGQQVTLRCSSQSGHNTVSWYQQALGQGPQFIFQYYREEENGRGNFPPRFSGLQFPNYSSELNVNALELDDSALYLCASSLGAGGRNTIYFGEGSWLTVV.

CDR3 residues: CAISELNTGNYGYTF. The rearrangement links TRBV10-3 to TRBJ1-2; TCRdb outputs TRBD1, but without DNA this stays unchecked. This CDR3 has 15 residues. The germline CDR1 and CDR2 sequences are ENHRY and SYGVKD.

This chain joins TRBV29-1 and TRBJ2-7; the TRBD2 assignment by TCRdb is unverifiable without DNA. CDR1 SQVTM and CDR2 ANQGSEA come from the germline V gene. The CDR3 extends over 14 amino acids. CDR3 protein: CSARTGTSVYEQYF.

This CDR3 is CASSWRVDGTEAFF. The chain employs TRBV6-5 and TRBJ1-1. The germline CDR1 and CDR2 sequences are MNHEY and SVGAGI. The CDR3 spans 14 residues.

The rearrangement uses TRBV3-1 and TRBJ2-1. Germline values: CDR1 LGHDT, CDR2 YNNKEL (reference sequence). The CDR3 has 14 residues. The CDR3: CASSLVNSYNEQFF.

The chain employs TRBV9 and TRBJ2-3. The CDR3 covers 11 residues. The germline V gene encodes CDR1 SGDLS and CDR2 YYNGEE. The CDR3 spells CASSVSVTQYF.

The chain is built from TRBV2 and TRBJ2-2. Germline CDR1 is SNHLY and CDR2 is FYNNEI. The CDR3 consists of 14 residues. CDR3 amino acids: CASSASKDTGELFF. Using reference TRBV2 and TRBJ2-2 for the parts outside the CDR3, the full variable domain is EPEVTQTPSHQVTQMGQEVILRCVPISNHLYFYWYRQILGQKVEFLVSFYNNEISEKSEIFDDQFSVERPDGSNFTLKIRSTKLEDSAMYFCASSASKDTGELFFGEGSRLTVL.

The V and J genes are TRBV12-3 or TRBV12-4 and TRBJ1-5. This CDR3 spans 14 amino acids. CDR3 in amino acids: CASSLSRVHQPQHF.

The CDR3 loop is CASSLIGSEYQYF. V gene TRBV7-9 combines with J gene TRBJ2-4. CDR1 SEHNR and CDR2 FQNEAQ come from the germline V gene (reference sequence). The CDR3 sequence is 13 residues long.

The chain couples TRBV15 to TRBJ1-4. The CDR3 has 13 residues. CDR1 and CDR2 from the germline V gene are LNHNV and YYDKDF (reference sequence). This CDR3 is CATSRTTEGKLFF.

The CDR3: CASSPTGAADHSGANVLTF. J is TRBJ2-6 and V is TRBV5-1; as DNA is missing, the TRBD1 call by TCRdb cannot be tested. This CDR3 has 19 residues. Germline loops: CDR1 SGHRS, CDR2 YFSETQ. Drawing the rest from reference TRBV5-1 and TRBJ2-6, the complete variable domain is KAGVTQTPRYLIKTRGQQVTLSCSPISGHRSVSWYQQTPGQGLQFLFEYFSETQRNKGNFPGRFSGRQFSNSRSEMNVSTLELGDSALYLCASSPTGAADHSGANVLTFGAGSRLTVL.

The chain uses TRBV20-1 and TRBJ2-1; TCRdb reports TRBD1, a call that lacks DNA to check it against. The CDR3 totals 14 residues. Germline V gene lookup returns CDR1 DFQATT and CDR2 SNEGSKA (reference sequence). This CDR3 reads CSASGDRGYFEQFF.

This sequence joins TRBV29-1 and TRBJ2-7; TCRdb indicates TRBD2, and absent DNA this call remains unverified. This CDR3 comprises 16 residues. Germline CDR1 is SQVTM and CDR2 is ANQGSEA. CDR3 loop: CSVQGLAGARSYEQYF.

The chain has TRBV7-9 and TRBJ1-1. This CDR3 spans 15 amino acids. Germline CDR1 is SEHNR and CDR2 is FQNEAQ (reference sequence). This CDR3 is CASSYDTGTGGEAFF.